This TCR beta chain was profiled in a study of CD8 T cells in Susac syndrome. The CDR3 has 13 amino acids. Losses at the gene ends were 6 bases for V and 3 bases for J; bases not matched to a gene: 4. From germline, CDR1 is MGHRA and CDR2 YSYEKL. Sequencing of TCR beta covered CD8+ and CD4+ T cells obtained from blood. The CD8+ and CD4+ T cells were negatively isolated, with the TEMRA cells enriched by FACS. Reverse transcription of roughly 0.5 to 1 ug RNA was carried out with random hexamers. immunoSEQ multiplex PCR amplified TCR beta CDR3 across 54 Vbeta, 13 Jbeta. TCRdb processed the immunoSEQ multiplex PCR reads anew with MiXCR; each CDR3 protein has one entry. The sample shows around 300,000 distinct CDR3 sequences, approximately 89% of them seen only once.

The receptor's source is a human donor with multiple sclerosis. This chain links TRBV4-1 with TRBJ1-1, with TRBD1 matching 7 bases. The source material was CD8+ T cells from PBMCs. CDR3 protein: CASSDRVDTEAFF. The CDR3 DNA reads TGCGCCAGCAGTGACAGGGTAGACACTGAAGCTTTCTTT.